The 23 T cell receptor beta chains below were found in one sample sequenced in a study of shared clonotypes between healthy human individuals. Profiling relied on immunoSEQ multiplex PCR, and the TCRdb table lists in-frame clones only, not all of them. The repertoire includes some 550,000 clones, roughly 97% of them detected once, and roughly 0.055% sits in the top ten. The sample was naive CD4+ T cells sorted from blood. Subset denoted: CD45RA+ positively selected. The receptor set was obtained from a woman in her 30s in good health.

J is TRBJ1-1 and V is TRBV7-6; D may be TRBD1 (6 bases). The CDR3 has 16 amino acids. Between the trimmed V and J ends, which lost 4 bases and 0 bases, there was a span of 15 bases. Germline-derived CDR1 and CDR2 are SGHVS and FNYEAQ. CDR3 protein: CASSSLPGQMNTEAFF. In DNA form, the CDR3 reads TGTGCCAGCAGCTCGTTACCCGGACAGATGAACACTGAAGCTTTCTTT.

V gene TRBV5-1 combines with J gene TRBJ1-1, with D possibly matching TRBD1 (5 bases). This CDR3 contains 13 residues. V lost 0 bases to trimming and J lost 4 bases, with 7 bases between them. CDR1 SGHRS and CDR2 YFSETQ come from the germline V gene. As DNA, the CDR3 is TGCGCCAGCAGCTTGGAGGGGTTCACTGAAGCTTTCTTT. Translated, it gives CASSLEGFTEAFF.

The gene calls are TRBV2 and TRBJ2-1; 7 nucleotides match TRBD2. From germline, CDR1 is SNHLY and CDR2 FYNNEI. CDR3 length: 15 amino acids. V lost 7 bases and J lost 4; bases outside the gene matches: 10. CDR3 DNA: TGTGCCAGCACCATGGGCGGGAGCCGATACAATGAGCAGTTCTTC. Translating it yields CASTMGGSRYNEQFF.

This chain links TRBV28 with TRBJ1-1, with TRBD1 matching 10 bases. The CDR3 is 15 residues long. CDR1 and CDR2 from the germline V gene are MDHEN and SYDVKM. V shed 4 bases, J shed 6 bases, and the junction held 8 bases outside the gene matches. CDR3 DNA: TGTGCCAGCAGTTGGGGGACAGGGGTTTACTCTGAAGCTTTCTTT. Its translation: CASSWGTGVYSEAFF. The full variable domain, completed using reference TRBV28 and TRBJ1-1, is DVKVTQSSRYLVKRTGEKVFLECVQDMDHENMFWYRQDPGLGLRLIYFSYDVKMKEKGDIPEGYSVSREKKERFSLILESASTNQTSMYLCASSWGTGVYSEAFFGQGTRLTVV.

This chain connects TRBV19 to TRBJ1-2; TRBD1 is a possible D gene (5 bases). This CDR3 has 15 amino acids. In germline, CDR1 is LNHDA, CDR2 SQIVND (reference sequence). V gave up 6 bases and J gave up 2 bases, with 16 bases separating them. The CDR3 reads CASREPGRRNYGYTF. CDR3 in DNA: TGTGCCAGTAGAGAGCCGGGACGGAGGAACTATGGCTACACCTTC.

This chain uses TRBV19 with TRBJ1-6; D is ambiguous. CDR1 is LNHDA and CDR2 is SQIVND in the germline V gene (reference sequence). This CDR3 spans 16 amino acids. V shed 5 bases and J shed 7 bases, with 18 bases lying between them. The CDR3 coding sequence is TGTGCCAGTAGTGCGAGGCCGGACGAACGGAATTCACCCCTCCACTTT. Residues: CASSARPDERNSPLHF.

CDR3 sequence reads: CASRRGLWAEAFF. CDR3 coding DNA: TGTGCCAGTAGGAGGGGATTATGGGCTGAAGCTTTCTTT. This chain joins TRBV19 and TRBJ1-1; D is possibly TRBD1 (5 bases). The germline V and J ends were trimmed by 6 bases and 6 bases, with 14 bases remaining between them. The germline gives CDR1 LNHDA, CDR2 SQIVND (reference sequence). The CDR3 consists of 13 residues. The full variable domain, rest sourced from reference TRBV19 and TRBJ1-1, is DGGITQSPKYLFRKEGQNVTLSCEQNLNHDAMYWYRQDPGQGLRLIYYSQIVNDFQKGDIAEGYSVSREKKESFPLTVTSAQKNPTAFYLCASRRGLWAEAFFGQGTRLTVV.

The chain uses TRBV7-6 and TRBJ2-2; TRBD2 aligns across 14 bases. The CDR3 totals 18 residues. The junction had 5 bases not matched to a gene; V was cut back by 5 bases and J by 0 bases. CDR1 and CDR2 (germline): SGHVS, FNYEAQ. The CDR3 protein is CASSRGTSGSPNTGELFF. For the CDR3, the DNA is TGTGCCAGCAGCCGAGGGACTAGCGGGAGCCCGAACACCGGGGAGCTGTTTTTT. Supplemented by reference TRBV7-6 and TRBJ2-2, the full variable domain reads GAGVSQSPRYKVTKRGQDVALRCDPISGHVSLYWYRQALGQGPEFLTYFNYEAQQDKSGLPNDRFSAERPEGSISTLTIQRTEQRDSAMYRCASSRGTSGSPNTGELFFGEGSRLTVL.

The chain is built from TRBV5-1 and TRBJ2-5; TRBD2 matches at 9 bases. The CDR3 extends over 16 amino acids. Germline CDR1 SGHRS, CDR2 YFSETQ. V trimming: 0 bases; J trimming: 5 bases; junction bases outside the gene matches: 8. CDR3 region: CASSLGREGRQETQYF. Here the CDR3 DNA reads TGCGCCAGCAGCTTGGGGCGGGAGGGCCGTCAGGAGACCCAGTACTTC.

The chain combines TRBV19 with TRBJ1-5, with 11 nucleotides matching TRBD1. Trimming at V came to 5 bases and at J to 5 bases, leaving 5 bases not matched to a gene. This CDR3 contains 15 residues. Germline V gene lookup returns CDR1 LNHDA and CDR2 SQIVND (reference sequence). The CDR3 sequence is CASSQRDRGDQPQHF. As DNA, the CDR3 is TGTGCCAGTAGTCAACGGGACAGGGGGGATCAGCCCCAGCATTTT.

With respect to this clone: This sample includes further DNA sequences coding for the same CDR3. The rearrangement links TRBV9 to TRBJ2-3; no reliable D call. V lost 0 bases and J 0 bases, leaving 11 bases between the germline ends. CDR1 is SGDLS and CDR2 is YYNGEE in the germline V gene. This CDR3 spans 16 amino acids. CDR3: CASSVAGGGSTDTQYF. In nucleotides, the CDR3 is TGTGCCAGCAGCGTAGCCGGCGGCGGAAGCACAGATACGCAGTATTTT.

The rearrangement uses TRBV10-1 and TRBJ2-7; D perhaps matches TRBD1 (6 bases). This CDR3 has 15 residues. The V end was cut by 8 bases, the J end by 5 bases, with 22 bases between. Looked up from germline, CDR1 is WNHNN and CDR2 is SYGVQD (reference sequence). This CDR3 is CASGSSITGPHEQYF. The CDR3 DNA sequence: TGCGCCAGCGGGTCCTCGATAACAGGGCCCCACGAGCAGTACTTC.

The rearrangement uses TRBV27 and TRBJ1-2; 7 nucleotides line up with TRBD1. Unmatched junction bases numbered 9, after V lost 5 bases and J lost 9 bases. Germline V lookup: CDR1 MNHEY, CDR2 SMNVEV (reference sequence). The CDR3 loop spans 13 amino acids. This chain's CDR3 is CASSIRTGSSYTF. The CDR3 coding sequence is TGTGCCAGCAGTATAAGGACAGGATCAAGCTACACCTTC.

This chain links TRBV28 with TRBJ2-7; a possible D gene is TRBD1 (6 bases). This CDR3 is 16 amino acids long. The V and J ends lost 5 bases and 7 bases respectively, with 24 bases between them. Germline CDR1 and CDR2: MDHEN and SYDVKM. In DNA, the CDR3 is TGTGCCAGCAGTCTAGGTGGGGGCTGGCCTACGGGGGAGCAGTACTTC. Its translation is CASSLGGGWPTGEQYF.

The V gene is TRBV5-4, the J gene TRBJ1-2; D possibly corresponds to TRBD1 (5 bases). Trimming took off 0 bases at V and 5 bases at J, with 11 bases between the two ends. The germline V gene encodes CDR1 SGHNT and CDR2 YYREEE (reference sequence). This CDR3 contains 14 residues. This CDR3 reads CASSLAGGAYGYTF. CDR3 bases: TGTGCCAGCAGCTTGGCGGGGGGAGCGTATGGCTACACCTTC.

CDR3 in DNA: TGTGCCAGCAGCGGCTGGGGGGGGCTGCAAGAGACCCAGTACTTC. It is translated as CASSGWGGLQETQYF. The V gene is TRBV28, the J gene TRBJ2-5; possible D gene TRBD2, 7 bases. V was trimmed by 6 bases and J by 2 bases, leaving 16 bases between them. From germline, CDR1 is MDHEN and CDR2 SYDVKM. The CDR3 totals 15 residues. The variable domain in full, with the rest retrieved from reference TRBV28 and TRBJ2-5, is DVKVTQSSRYLVKRTGEKVFLECVQDMDHENMFWYRQDPGLGLRLIYFSYDVKMKEKGDIPEGYSVSREKKERFSLILESASTNQTSMYLCASSGWGGLQETQYFGPGTRLLVL.

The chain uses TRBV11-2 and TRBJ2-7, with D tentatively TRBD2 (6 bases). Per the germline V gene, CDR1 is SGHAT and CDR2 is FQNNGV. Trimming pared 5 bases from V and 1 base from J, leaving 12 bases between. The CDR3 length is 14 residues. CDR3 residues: CASSPTGTSYEQYF. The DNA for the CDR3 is TGTGCCAGCAGCCCAACCGGGACTTCCTACGAGCAGTACTTC.

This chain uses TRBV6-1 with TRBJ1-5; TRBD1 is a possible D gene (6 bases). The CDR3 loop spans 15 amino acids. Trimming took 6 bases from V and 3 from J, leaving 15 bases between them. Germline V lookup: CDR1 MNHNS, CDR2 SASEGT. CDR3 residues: CASRPPPGVNQPQHF. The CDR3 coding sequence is TGTGCCAGCAGACCACCTCCAGGGGTCAATCAGCCCCAGCATTTT.

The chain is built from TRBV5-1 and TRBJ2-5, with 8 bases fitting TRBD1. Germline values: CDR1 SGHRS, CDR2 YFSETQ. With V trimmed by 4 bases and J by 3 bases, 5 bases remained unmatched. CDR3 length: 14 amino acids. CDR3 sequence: CASSQRQGKETQYF. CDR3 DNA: TGCGCCAGCAGCCAGAGACAGGGGAAAGAGACCCAGTACTTC.

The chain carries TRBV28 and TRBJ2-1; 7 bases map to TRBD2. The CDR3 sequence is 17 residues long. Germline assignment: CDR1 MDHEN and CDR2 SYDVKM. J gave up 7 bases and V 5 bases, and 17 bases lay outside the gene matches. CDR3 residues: CASSLRSFSRGRNEQFF. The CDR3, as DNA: TGTGCCAGCAGTCTACGGTCGTTCTCTCGCGGGAGAAATGAGCAGTTCTTC.

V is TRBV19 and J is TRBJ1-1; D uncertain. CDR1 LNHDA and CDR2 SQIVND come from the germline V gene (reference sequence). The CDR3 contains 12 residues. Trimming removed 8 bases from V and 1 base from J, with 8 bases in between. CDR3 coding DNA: TGTGCCAGTGTTAACGCGAACACTGAAGCTTTCTTT. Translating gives CASVNANTEAFF. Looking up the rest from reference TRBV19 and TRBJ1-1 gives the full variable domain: DGGITQSPKYLFRKEGQNVTLSCEQNLNHDAMYWYRQDPGQGLRLIYYSQIVNDFQKGDIAEGYSVSREKKESFPLTVTSAQKNPTAFYLCASVNANTEAFFGQGTRLTVV.

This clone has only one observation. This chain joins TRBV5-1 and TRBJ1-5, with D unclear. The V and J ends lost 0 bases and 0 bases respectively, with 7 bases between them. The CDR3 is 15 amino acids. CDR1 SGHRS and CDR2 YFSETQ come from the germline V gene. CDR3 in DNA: TGCGCCAGCAGCTTGGACCACGCTAGCAATCAGCCCCAGCATTTT. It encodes CASSLDHASNQPQHF.

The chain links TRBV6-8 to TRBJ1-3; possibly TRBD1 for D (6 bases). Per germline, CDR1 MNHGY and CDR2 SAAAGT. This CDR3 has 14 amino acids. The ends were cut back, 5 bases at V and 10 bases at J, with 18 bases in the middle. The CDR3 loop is CASSGGTPQWTIYF. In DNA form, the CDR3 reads TGTGCCAGCAGTGGAGGGACACCCCAGTGGACCATATATTTT.